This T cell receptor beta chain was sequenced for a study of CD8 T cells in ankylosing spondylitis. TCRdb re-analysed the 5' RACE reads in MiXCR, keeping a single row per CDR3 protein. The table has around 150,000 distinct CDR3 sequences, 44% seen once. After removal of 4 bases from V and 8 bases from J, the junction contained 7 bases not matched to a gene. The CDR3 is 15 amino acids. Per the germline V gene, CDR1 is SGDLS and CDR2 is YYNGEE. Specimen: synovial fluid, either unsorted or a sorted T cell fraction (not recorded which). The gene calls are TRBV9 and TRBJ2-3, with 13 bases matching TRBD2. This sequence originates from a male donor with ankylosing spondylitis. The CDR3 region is CASSTGTSGAGTQYF. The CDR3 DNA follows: TGTGCCAGCAGCACCGGGACTAGCGGGGCCGGTACGCAGTATTTT.